A single sample gave rise to the 23 T cell receptor beta chains below, sequenced in a study of T cells in Graves' hyperthyroidism and ophthalmopathy. RNA transcripts yielded amplified TCR beta CDR3 regions. TCR CDR3 underwent first-round RT-PCR with the HTBI primer set. In TCRdb, the multiplex PCR reads were re-called with MiXCR into one record per CDR3 protein. The sample carries a few hundred thousand distinct CDR3 sequences, about 15% recorded once. Sequencing was carried out using blood. The receptors derive from a woman in her 30s with Graves' hyperthyroidism.

This clonotype was observed at least ten times. The chain links TRBV11-1 to TRBJ2-1; TRBD2 matches 11 bases. The CDR3 has 16 amino acids. Germline V gene sequence: CDR1 SGHAT, CDR2 FQDESV (reference sequence). V was pared by 0 bases and J by 4 bases, with 2 bases of the junction left unmatched. DNA for the CDR3: TGTGCCAGCAGCTTAGCGACTAGCGGGATATACAATGAGCAGTTCTTC. This codes for CASSLATSGIYNEQFF. Supplemented by reference TRBV11-1 and TRBJ2-1, the full variable domain reads EAEVAQSPRYKITEKSQAVAFWCDPISGHATLYWYRQILGQGPELLVQFQDESVVDDSQLPKDRFSAERLKGVDSTLKIQPAELGDSAMYLCASSLATSGIYNEQFFGPGTRLTVL.

This clonotype was found many times. This chain connects TRBV6-1 to TRBJ2-7; 10 positions match TRBD2. Germline V gives CDR1 MNHNS, CDR2 SASEGT. V shed 7 bases and J 7 bases; nucleotides not matched to a gene: 10. This CDR3 region has 14 residues. Here the CDR3 reads CASTPPGLAYEQYF. The CDR3 nucleotides read TGTGCCAGCACCCCGCCGGGACTAGCGTATGAGCAGTACTTC.

At least ten counts were recorded for this clonotype. The rearrangement joins TRBV7-8 to TRBJ2-1; 12 bases map to TRBD2. The CDR3 length is 17 residues. Germline loops: CDR1 SGHVS, CDR2 FQNEAQ. The J segment lost 2 bases and the V segment lost 4 bases, leaving 6 bases of the junction unmatched. The CDR3 protein is CASSSNRLAGAYNEQFF. The CDR3 DNA reads TGTGCCAGCAGCTCCAACCGACTAGCGGGAGCCTACAATGAGCAGTTCTTC.

The J gene is TRBJ2-5, the V gene TRBV6-2 or TRBV6-3; perhaps TRBD2 as D (5 bases). Deletions cut 2 bases from V and 5 bases from J, with 12 bases between. The CDR3 extends over 14 amino acids. Germline CDR1 reads MNHEY; CDR2 reads SVGEGT. The CDR3 loop reads CASSYVRGSETQYF. The CDR3 nucleotides are TGTGCCAGCAGTTACGTTCGAGGGAGTGAGACCCAGTACTTC.

This CDR3 is CAISEYRGPNEQYF. CDR3 in DNA: TGTGCCATCAGTGAGTACAGGGGGCCGAACGAGCAGTACTTC. This chain uses TRBV10-3 with TRBJ2-7; TRBD1 matches 9 bases. This CDR3 spans 14 amino acids. Germline values: CDR1 ENHRY, CDR2 SYGVKD. Losses at the gene ends were 1 base for V and 5 bases for J; bases not matched to a gene: 3.

The chain uses TRBV6-2 or TRBV6-3 and TRBJ2-2; TRBD1 aligns across 11 bases. The J segment lost 6 bases and the V segment lost 0 bases, leaving 3 bases of the junction unmatched. CDR1 and CDR2 from the germline V gene are MNHEY and SVGEGT. The CDR3 is 16 amino acids. The CDR3 nucleotides read TGTGCCAGCAGTTACTCGAAGGGACAGGGGGCCGGGGAGCTGTTTTTT. This translates into CASSYSKGQGAGELFF.

The chain employs TRBV10-2 and TRBJ2-3; 7 bases fit TRBD1. Germline values: CDR1 WSHSY, CDR2 SAAADI. This CDR3 is 15 amino acids long. Germline trimming cut 3 bases from V and 0 bases from J; bases unmatched to any gene: 3. The CDR3 loop reads CASSEEGASTDTQYF. The CDR3 region has the DNA TGCGCCAGCAGTGAAGAGGGGGCTAGCACAGATACGCAGTATTTT.

A few counts support this clonotype. The chain combines TRBV7-2 with TRBJ2-1, with D perhaps TRBD1 or TRBD2 (5 bases each). This CDR3 has 16 amino acids. V lost 5 bases and J lost 4, with 18 bases in between. CDR1 is SGHTA and CDR2 is FQGNSA in the germline V gene. The DNA of the CDR3 is TGTGCCAGCAGCCTTGTTGGGACGGACTCTTACAATGAGCAGTTCTTC. Protein sequence: CASSLVGTDSYNEQFF.

The J gene is TRBJ2-1, the V gene TRBV19; no firm D call. CDR1 is LNHDA and CDR2 is SQIVND in the germline V gene (reference sequence). V was shortened by 3 bases and J by 6 bases, with 9 bases between the two germline ends. The CDR3 runs to 13 residues. The CDR3 bases are TGTGCCAGTAGTATTGGAGATACCAATGAGCAGTTCTTC. This translates into CASSIGDTNEQFF. Combining the CDR3 with reference TRBV19 and TRBJ2-1 gives the whole variable domain DGGITQSPKYLFRKEGQNVTLSCEQNLNHDAMYWYRQDPGQGLRLIYYSQIVNDFQKGDIAEGYSVSREKKESFPLTVTSAQKNPTAFYLCASSIGDTNEQFFGPGTRLTVL.

This clonotype was detected only a few times. Here the CDR3 reads CASSTLRGLGPQHF. As DNA, the CDR3 is TGTGCCAGCAGTACCCTCAGGGGCCTGGGGCCCCAGCATTTT. V gene TRBV28 combines with J gene TRBJ1-5; TRBD1 is a possible D gene (6 bases). CDR1 is MDHEN and CDR2 is SYDVKM in the germline V gene. Trimming shortened V by 5 bases and J by 9 bases, and 17 bases separated the two germline ends. The CDR3 length is 14 residues.

About this clonotype: Sequence at one end of the junction differs from germline and may be a read error. This CDR3 is CASSPDRYTKAFF. Written as DNA, the CDR3 is TGTGCCAGTAGCCCCGACAGATACACTAAAGCTTTCTTT. The chain couples TRBV19 to TRBJ1-1, with a tentative D call TRBD1 (5 bases). This CDR3 contains 13 residues. Germline V lookup: CDR1 LNHDA, CDR2 SQIVND (reference sequence).

This clonotype was detected many times. The V gene is TRBV28, the J gene TRBJ1-2; D might be TRBD1 (5 bases). From germline, CDR1 is MDHEN and CDR2 SYDVKM. Trimming shortened V by 3 bases and J by 7 bases, and 18 bases separated the two germline ends. The length of the CDR3 is 15 residues. The CDR3 DNA sequence: TGTGCCAGCAGTTTTTCACAGGTCTCTTTGGGTGGCTACACCTTC. Its translation is CASSFSQVSLGGYTF.

The chain joins TRBV10-3 to TRBJ2-7; 10 bases agree with TRBD1. V shed 6 bases, J shed 6 bases, and the junction held 8 bases outside the gene matches. The CDR3 runs to 14 residues. CDR1 and CDR2 (germline): ENHRY, SYGVKD. Written as DNA, the CDR3 is TGTGCCATCAGCTCGGGACAGGGGTTTGCCGAGCAGTACTTC. Protein sequence: CAISSGQGFAEQYF.

The chain combines TRBV9 with TRBJ2-7, with TRBD1 matching over 8 bases. The CDR3 loop spans 17 amino acids. V dropped 3 bases and J dropped 2; count of bases not matched to a gene: 13. CDR1 and CDR2 (germline): SGDLS, YYNGEE. The CDR3: CASSASPFRGRTYEQYF. The CDR3 DNA reads TGTGCCAGCAGCGCAAGCCCCTTCAGGGGGCGAACCTACGAGCAGTACTTC.

At least ten counts were recorded for this clonotype. The rearrangement uses TRBV4-1 and TRBJ1-1, with D unresolved. V was trimmed by 0 bases and J by 8 bases, leaving 10 bases between them. This CDR3 has 13 amino acids. The germline V gene has CDR1 MGHRA and CDR2 YSYEKL. The CDR3 here is CASSQDLVEEAFF. The CDR3 DNA reads TGCGCCAGCAGCCAAGATCTGGTGGAAGAAGCTTTCTTT.

This chain links TRBV6-5 with TRBJ1-2; 7 nucleotides match TRBD1. Trimming cost V 2 bases and J 3 bases; bases outside gene matches: 3. This CDR3 is 14 amino acids long. Germline V gene sequence: CDR1 MNHEY, CDR2 SVGAGI. The chain's CDR3 is CASSYRGQDYGYTF. The CDR3 region has the DNA TGTGCCAGCAGTTACAGGGGGCAGGACTATGGCTACACCTTC.

Of note for this clonotype: This may be a read error, as it is one base from a much larger clone. This chain links TRBV6-1 with TRBJ2-3; maybe TRBD2 (6 bases). The germline V and J ends were trimmed by 4 bases and 1 base, with 9 bases remaining between them. Germline CDR1 is MNHNS and CDR2 is SASEGT. The CDR3 consists of 14 residues. CDR3 sequence: CASSALARTDTQYF. Written as DNA, the CDR3 is TGTGCCAGCAGTGCTCTAGCGCGCACAGATACGCAGTATTTT.

The chain combines TRBV5-1 with TRBJ2-7; 7 positions agree with TRBD1. This CDR3 spans 14 amino acids. Germline loops: CDR1 SGHRS, CDR2 YFSETQ. Trimming took 2 bases from V and 3 from J; bases not matched to a gene: 5. For the CDR3, the DNA is TGCGCCAGCAGCTTCGGGCAGGGGGTCTACGAGCAGTACTTC. This gives the protein CASSFGQGVYEQYF. Filled out from reference TRBV5-1 and TRBJ2-7, the complete variable domain reads KAGVTQTPRYLIKTRGQQVTLSCSPISGHRSVSWYQQTPGQGLQFLFEYFSETQRNKGNFPGRFSGRQFSNSRSEMNVSTLELGDSALYLCASSFGQGVYEQYFGPGTRLTVT.

There are many counts of this clonotype. This chain connects TRBV28 to TRBJ2-5, with D perhaps TRBD1 (5 bases). Germline assignment: CDR1 MDHEN and CDR2 SYDVKM. V was pared by 7 bases and J by 2 bases, with 17 bases between. This CDR3 has 15 residues. The CDR3 coding sequence is TGTGCCAGCAACAGTTTTGGGGCCACACAAGAGACCCAGTACTTC. It is translated as CASNSFGATQETQYF.

This chain connects TRBV18 to TRBJ1-1; D remains ambiguous. V shed 0 bases and J shed 9 bases, with 11 bases lying between them. The CDR3 is 13 amino acids. Germline CDR1 and CDR2: KGHSH and LQKENI. CDR3 nucleotides: TGTGCCAGCTCACCACCGGTAGAGCCCCAAGCTTTCTTT. Translated, it gives CASSPPVEPQAFF.

CDR3 sequence: CASSPDSGTSGPTSEQYF. CDR3 in DNA: TGTGCCAGCAGCCCGGACTCCGGGACTAGCGGACCCACCTCCGAGCAGTACTTC. The chain is built from TRBV5-6 and TRBJ2-7; 11 bases are shared with TRBD2. The CDR3 totals 18 residues. Losses at the gene ends were 4 bases for V and 6 bases for J; bases not matched to a gene: 18. Looked up from germline, CDR1 is SGHDT and CDR2 is YYEEEE.

This clonotype occurred many times. This chain connects TRBV27 to TRBJ2-1, with D possibly matching TRBD1 (5 bases). Deletions cut 7 bases from V and 9 bases from J, with 22 bases between. There are 15 residues in the CDR3. Germline CDR1 is MNHEY and CDR2 is SMNVEV (reference sequence). The CDR3, as DNA: TGTGCCAGCACCTCTGGGGCGGTGGGTAGAGCTGAGCAGTTCTTC. It translates to CASTSGAVGRAEQFF.

This clonotype appeared many times. The chain combines TRBV6-5 with TRBJ1-4, with no clear D. Germline loops: CDR1 MNHEY, CDR2 SVGAGI. This CDR3 has 14 residues. The V end lost 3 bases, the J end lost 1 base, and 6 bases lay between the germline ends. DNA of the CDR3: TGTGCCAGCAGTTATGAGAGAACTAATGAAAAACTGTTTTTT. It is translated as CASSYERTNEKLFF.